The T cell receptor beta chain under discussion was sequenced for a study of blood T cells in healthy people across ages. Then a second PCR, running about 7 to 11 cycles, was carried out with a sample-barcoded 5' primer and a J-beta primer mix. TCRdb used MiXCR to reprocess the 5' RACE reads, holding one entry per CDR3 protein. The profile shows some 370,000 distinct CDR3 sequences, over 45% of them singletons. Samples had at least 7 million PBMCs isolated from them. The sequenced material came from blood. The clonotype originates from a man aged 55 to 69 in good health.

CDR3 region: CSARGLAGLAYNEQFF. CDR3 nucleotides: TGCAGTGCTCGGGGACTAGCGGGGCTAGCCTACAATGAGCAGTTCTTC. The V call is TRBV20-1, the J call TRBJ2-1, with 13 bases lining up with TRBD2. This CDR3 contains 16 residues. V lost 5 bases and J lost 2; bases outside the gene matches: 6. Germline CDR1 DFQATT, CDR2 SNEGSKA (reference sequence).